The 3 T cell receptor beta chains listed next were all sequenced from one sample in a study of cytomegalovirus exposure and HLA in healthy donors. Data came from immunoSEQ multiplex PCR; TCRdb stores just in-frame clones and leaves some out. The sample holds roughly 100,000 clones, roughly nine tenths seen once. The sequencing input was PBMCs. The receptors shown here come from a woman aged 18 to 35 in good health and CMV-seropositive.

This clone occurred once. The chain links TRBV18 to TRBJ2-6; maybe TRBD2 (6 bases). The germline V and J ends were trimmed by 4 bases and 0 bases, with 13 bases remaining between them. The CDR3 runs to 17 residues. Germline V CDR1 and CDR2: KGHSH, LQKENI. CDR3 in DNA: TGTGCCAGCTCACGCGGGGTGGGTCCCTCTGGGGCCAACGTCCTGACTTTC. Translated: CASSRGVGPSGANVLTF.

The genes are TRBV5-1 and TRBJ2-1; 7 nucleotides align to TRBD2. This CDR3 contains 16 residues. Trimming cost V 0 bases and J 2 bases; bases outside gene matches: 5. Germline lookup yields CDR1 SGHRS and CDR2 YFSETQ. CDR3 DNA sequence: TGCGCCAGCAGCTTGGGACCGGGACTAACCTACAATGAGCAGTTCTTC. Translating it yields CASSLGPGLTYNEQFF.

The chain links TRBV28 to TRBJ2-1; 8 bases are a match to TRBD2. The J segment lost 7 bases and the V segment lost 5 bases, leaving 13 bases of the junction unmatched. Germline CDR1 MDHEN, CDR2 SYDVKM. The CDR3 consists of 16 residues. This chain's CDR3 is CASSLLIAGRVNEQFF. Here the CDR3 DNA reads TGTGCCAGCAGTCTCCTAATAGCGGGAAGGGTAAATGAGCAGTTCTTC.